The 13 T cell receptor beta chains reported below all come from one sample, sequenced in a study of molecular identifiers for immune sequencing clone quantification. TCRdb reprocessed the PCR reads via MiXCR and lists one record per CDR3 protein. This sample has approximately 90,000 distinct CDR3 sequences, with 24% found just once. Sequenced input: naive CD8+ T cells from blood, with Jurkat cell RNA spiked in. Subset denoted: FACS-sorted CD8+CD4-CCR7+CD45RA+ naive T cells. The receptors here all came from a human donor in good health. Some libraries in this study had Jurkat cell RNA spiked in.

Comments on this clonotype: A much larger clone differs from this one at a single base, so this may be a read error. This chain joins TRBV28 and TRBJ2-5, with D possibly matching TRBD1 (6 bases). Trimming took 11 bases from V and 7 from J, leaving 26 bases between them. CDR1 is MDHEN, CDR2 SYDVKM, per germline. The CDR3 runs to 15 residues. In nucleotides, the CDR3 is TGTGCCGGCAAAGGGGACACCCCACCTCGGCGGACCCAGTACTTC. It codes for CAGKGDTPPRRTQYF.

As to this clonotype: Its ends do not fully match the called genes, so a read error is possible. The chain uses TRBV6-2 or TRBV6-3 and TRBJ2-7; unclear D gene. This CDR3 is built from 13 residues. Germline V gene sequence: CDR1 MNHEY, CDR2 SVGEGT. CDR3 DNA sequence: TGTGCTAGCAGTTACAGTGGAAGAATCGAGCACTACTTC. Amino acids: CASSYSGRIEHYF.

The V gene is TRBV19, the J gene TRBJ2-5, with D uncertain. Germline V CDR1 and CDR2: LNHDA, SQIVND (reference sequence). Trimming stripped 7 bases from V and 4 bases from J, with 7 bases between. This CDR3 is 11 amino acids long. CDR3 in amino acids: CASTSGETQYF. As DNA, the CDR3 is TGTGCCAGTACCTCTGGAGAGACCCAGTACTTC. The whole variable domain, filled in from reference TRBV19 and TRBJ2-5, reads DGGITQSPKYLFRKEGQNVTLSCEQNLNHDAMYWYRQDPGQGLRLIYYSQIVNDFQKGDIAEGYSVSREKKESFPLTVTSAQKNPTAFYLCASTSGETQYFGPGTRLLVL.

This clonotype was observed a handful of times. Being one base from a much bigger clone, this may be a read error. This chain links TRBV5-3 with TRBJ2-7; 11 bases fit TRBD1. TRBV5-3 falls under the ORF class, with uncertain function. This CDR3 spans 16 amino acids. The CDR3 loop is CASSPGTGGLPYVQYF. CDR3 bases: TGTGCCAGCAGCCCGGGGACAGGGGGGCTTCCCTACGTGCAGTACTTC.

The rearrangement links TRBV7-9 to TRBJ2-1; 10 nucleotides match TRBD2. With V trimmed by 11 bases and J by 6 bases, 10 bases remained unmatched. The germline V gene has CDR1 SEHNR and CDR2 FQNEAQ (reference sequence). The length of the CDR3 is 14 residues. The CDR3 here is CAGGLAGAGNEQFF. Here the CDR3 DNA reads TGTGCCGGCGGCCTAGCGGGGGCGGGCAATGAGCAGTTCTTC.

V gene TRBV7-9 combines with J gene TRBJ1-1, with D tentatively TRBD1 (6 bases). Looked up from germline, CDR1 is SEHNR and CDR2 is FQNEAQ (reference sequence). Trimming removed 4 bases from V and 7 bases from J, with 22 bases in between. CDR3 length: 16 residues. The CDR3 region is CASSSGDLGQPVEAFF. CDR3 sequence (DNA): TGTGCCAGCAGCTCAGGGGATCTGGGGCAGCCCGTTGAAGCTTTCTTT.

This clonotype was detected ten times or more. This chain's CDR3 is CASSPPGRGYTF. CDR3 DNA sequence: TGTGCCAGCAGCCCGCCAGGACGTGGCTACACCTTC. The chain joins TRBV11-2 to TRBJ1-2; D is unclear. The CDR3 loop spans 12 amino acids. V was pared by 5 bases and J by 7 bases, with 11 bases between. The germline V gene encodes CDR1 SGHAT and CDR2 FQNNGV.

This clonotype was observed at least ten times. The chain joins TRBV7-6 to TRBJ2-3; D remains ambiguous. Germline V gene lookup returns CDR1 SGHVS and CDR2 FNYEAQ. The CDR3 is 13 residues long. Trimming cost V 3 bases and J 8 bases, with 12 bases left between them. CDR3 coding DNA: TGTGCCAGCAGCTTGAATCGGGCCCGTACGCAGTATTTT. Protein sequence: CASSLNRARTQYF.

This clonotype was observed a few times. The chain employs TRBV4-3 and TRBJ1-5; TRBD1 agrees at 9 bases. V was pared by 3 bases and J by 0 bases, with 12 bases of the junction left unmatched. CDR1 and CDR2 from the germline V gene are LGHNA and YSLEER. CDR3 size: 19 residues. The CDR3 DNA reads as TGCGCCAGCAGCCATCTCGGGACAGGGCTATTATATAGCAATCAGCCCCAGCATTTT. It yields the protein CASSHLGTGLLYSNQPQHF.

With regard to this clonotype: A much more abundant neighbour one base away suggests this may be a read error. The V gene is TRBV30, the J gene TRBJ2-3; 7 nucleotides match TRBD2. The germline gives CDR1 GTSNPN, CDR2 SVGIG (reference sequence). This CDR3 has 15 residues. The CDR3 DNA reads TGTGCCCGGAGTGCAGCGGGAACTAATACAGATACGCAGTATTTT. Protein sequence: CARSAAGTNTDTQYF.

This clonotype was recorded many times. The chain uses TRBV30 and TRBJ2-7; D not resolved. V lost 3 bases, J lost 2 bases, and 11 bases lay in between. Germline CDR1 and CDR2: GTSNPN and SVGIG (reference sequence). CDR3 length: 13 amino acids. CDR3 region: CAWSAGRTYEQYF. The CDR3 DNA sequence: TGTGCCTGGAGCGCCGGACGGACCTACGAGCAGTACTTC.

With regard to this clonotype: Just one base apart from a much larger clone, this may be a read error. This chain connects TRBV3-1 to TRBJ2-4; 10 bases agree with TRBD2. The CDR3 sequence is 16 residues long. From germline, CDR1 is LGHDT and CDR2 YNNKEL (reference sequence). For the CDR3, the DNA is TGTGACAGCAGCCCCAATAGCGGGAGGGCCAAAAACATTCAGTACTTC. It codes for CDSSPNSGRAKNIQYF.

A few counts support this clonotype. The chain employs TRBV19 and TRBJ1-1, with a weak D call TRBD1 (5 bases). The CDR3 has 14 amino acids. The V gene's germline CDR1 is LNHDA and CDR2 SQIVND (reference sequence). Trimming cost V 2 bases and J 1 base, with 8 bases left between them. Here the CDR3 reads CASSIYQGNTEAFF. CDR3 bases: TGTGCCAGTAGTATATATCAGGGGAACACTGAAGCTTTCTTT.